What follows describes a single T cell receptor beta chain. This entry belongs to a study of control samples from healthy donors and cancer patients. This table comes from immunoSEQ multiplex PCR, and its TCRdb copy is limited to in-frame clones, with some not included. Of almost 90,000 clones detected, about 89% appear once; the ten largest clones hold roughly 21%. Germline V gene lookup returns CDR1 MRHNA and CDR2 SNTAGT. This CDR3 spans 24 amino acids. The J segment lost 1 base and the V segment lost 2 bases, leaving 32 bases of the junction unmatched. The chain links TRBV6-4 to TRBJ2-7; 7 nucleotides line up with TRBD2. The sample taken for sequencing was blood. This receptor was identified in a man aged 25 to 45 in good health. Here the CDR3 DNA reads TGTGCCAGCAGTGACAAGCGACCAAATCCAGCCCTGCGTGCCCGGGACTATCTTTCCTACGAGCAGTACGTC. Protein: CASSDKRPNPALRARDYLSYEQYV.